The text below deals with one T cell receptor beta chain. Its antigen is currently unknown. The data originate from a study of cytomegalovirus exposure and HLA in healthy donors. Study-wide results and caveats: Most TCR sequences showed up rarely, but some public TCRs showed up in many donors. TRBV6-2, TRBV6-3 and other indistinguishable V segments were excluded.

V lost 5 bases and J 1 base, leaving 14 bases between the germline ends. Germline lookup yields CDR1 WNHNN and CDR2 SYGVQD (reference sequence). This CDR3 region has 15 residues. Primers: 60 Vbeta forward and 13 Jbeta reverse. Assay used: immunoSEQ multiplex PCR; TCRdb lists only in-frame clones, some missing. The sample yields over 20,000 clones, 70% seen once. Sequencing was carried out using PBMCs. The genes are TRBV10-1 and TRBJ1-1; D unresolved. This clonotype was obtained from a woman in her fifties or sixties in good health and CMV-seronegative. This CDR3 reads CASSLTGGRNTEAFF. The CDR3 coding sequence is TGCGCCAGCAGTCTAACCGGAGGGAGGAACACTGAAGCTTTCTTT.